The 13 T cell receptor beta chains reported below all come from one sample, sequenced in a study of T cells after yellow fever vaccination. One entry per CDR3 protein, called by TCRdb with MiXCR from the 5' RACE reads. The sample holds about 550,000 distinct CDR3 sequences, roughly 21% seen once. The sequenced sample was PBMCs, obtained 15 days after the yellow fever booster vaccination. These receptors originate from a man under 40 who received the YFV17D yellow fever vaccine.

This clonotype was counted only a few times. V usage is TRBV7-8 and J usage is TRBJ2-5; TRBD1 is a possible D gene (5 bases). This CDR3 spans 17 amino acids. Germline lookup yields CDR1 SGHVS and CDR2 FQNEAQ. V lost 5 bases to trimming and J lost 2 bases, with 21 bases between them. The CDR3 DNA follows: TGTGCCAGCAGCAATCTCGACAGAAGAAGGGCACAAGAGACCCAGTACTTC. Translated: CASSNLDRRRAQETQYF. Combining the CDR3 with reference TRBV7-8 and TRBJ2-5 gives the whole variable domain GAGVSQSPRYKVAKRGQDVALRCDPISGHVSLFWYQQALGQGPEFLTYFQNEAQLDKSGLPSDRFFAERPEGSVSTLKIQRTQQEDSAVYLCASSNLDRRRAQETQYFGPGTRLLVL.

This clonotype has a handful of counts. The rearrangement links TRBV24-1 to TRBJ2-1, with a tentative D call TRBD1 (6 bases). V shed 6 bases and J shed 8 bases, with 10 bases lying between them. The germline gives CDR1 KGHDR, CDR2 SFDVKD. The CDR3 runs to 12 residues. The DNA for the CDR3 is TGTGCCACCAGTCAGGGGAAATATGAGCAGTTCTTC. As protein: CATSQGKYEQFF.

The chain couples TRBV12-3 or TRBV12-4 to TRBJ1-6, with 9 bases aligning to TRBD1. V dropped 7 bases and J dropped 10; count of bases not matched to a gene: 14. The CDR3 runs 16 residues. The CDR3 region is CASTSQGALGKSPLHF. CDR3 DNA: TGTGCCAGCACCTCACAGGGGGCGCTAGGAAAATCACCCCTCCACTTT.

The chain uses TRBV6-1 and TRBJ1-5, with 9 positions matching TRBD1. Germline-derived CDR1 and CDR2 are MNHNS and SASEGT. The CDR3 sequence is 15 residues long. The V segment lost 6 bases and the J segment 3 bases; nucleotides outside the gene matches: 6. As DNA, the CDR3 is TGTGCCAGCAGCTCGGACAGGGGCTACAATCAGCCCCAGCATTTT. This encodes CASSSDRGYNQPQHF.

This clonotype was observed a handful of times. The CDR3 reads CASSYSAAATGELFF. The CDR3 coding sequence is TGTGCCAGCAGTTACTCGGCAGCAGCTACCGGGGAGCTGTTTTTT. This chain connects TRBV6-5 to TRBJ2-2; D uncertain. Per the germline V gene, CDR1 is MNHEY and CDR2 is SVGAGI. V shed 0 bases and J shed 5 bases, with 10 bases lying between them. The CDR3 is 15 amino acids.

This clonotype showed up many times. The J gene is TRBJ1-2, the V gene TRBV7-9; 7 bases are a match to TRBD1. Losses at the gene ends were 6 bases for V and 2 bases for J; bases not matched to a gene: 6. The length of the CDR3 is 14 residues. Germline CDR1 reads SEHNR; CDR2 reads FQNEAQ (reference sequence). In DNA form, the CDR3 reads TGTGCCAGCAGTACTCAGGGGGGGAACTATGGCTACACCTTC. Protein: CASSTQGGNYGYTF.

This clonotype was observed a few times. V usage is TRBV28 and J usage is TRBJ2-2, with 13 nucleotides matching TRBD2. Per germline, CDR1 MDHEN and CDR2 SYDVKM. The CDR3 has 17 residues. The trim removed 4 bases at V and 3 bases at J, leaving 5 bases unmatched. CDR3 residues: CASSSGLAGDHTGELFF. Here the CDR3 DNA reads TGTGCCAGCAGTTCCGGACTAGCGGGAGACCACACCGGGGAGCTGTTTTTT. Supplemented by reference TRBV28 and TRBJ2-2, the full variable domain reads DVKVTQSSRYLVKRTGEKVFLECVQDMDHENMFWYRQDPGLGLRLIYFSYDVKMKEKGDIPEGYSVSREKKERFSLILESASTNQTSMYLCASSSGLAGDHTGELFFGEGSRLTVL.

The CDR3 DNA sequence: TGTGCCATCAGCAAGGGGATCGGGAGGGAGGGCATAGAGACCCAGTACTTC. Amino acids: CAISKGIGREGIETQYF. The rearrangement uses TRBV10-3 and TRBJ2-5; 8 nucleotides match TRBD2. The J segment lost 4 bases and the V segment lost 6 bases, leaving 16 bases of the junction unmatched. The CDR3 is 17 amino acids. CDR1 is ENHRY, CDR2 SYGVKD, per germline.

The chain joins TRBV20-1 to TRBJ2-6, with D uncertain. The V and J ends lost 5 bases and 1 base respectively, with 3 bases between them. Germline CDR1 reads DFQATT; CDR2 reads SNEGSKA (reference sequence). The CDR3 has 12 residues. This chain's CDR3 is CSAPSGANVLTF. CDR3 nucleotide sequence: TGCAGTGCTCCATCTGGGGCCAACGTCCTGACTTTC.

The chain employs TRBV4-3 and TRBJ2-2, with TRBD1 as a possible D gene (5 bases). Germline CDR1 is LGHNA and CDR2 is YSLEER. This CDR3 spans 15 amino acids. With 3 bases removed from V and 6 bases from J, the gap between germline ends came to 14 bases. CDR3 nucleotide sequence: TGCGCCAGCAGCCAGGTGGCAGGGTTCCCCGGGGAGCTGTTTTTT. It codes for CASSQVAGFPGELFF.

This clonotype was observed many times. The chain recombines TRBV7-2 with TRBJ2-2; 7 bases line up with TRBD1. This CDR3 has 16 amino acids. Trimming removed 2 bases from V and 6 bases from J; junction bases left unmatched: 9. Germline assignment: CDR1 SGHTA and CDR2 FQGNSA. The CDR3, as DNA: TGTGCCAGCAGCTTAAGGGTCGAAACAGGGGCCGGGGAGCTGTTTTTT. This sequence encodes CASSLRVETGAGELFF.

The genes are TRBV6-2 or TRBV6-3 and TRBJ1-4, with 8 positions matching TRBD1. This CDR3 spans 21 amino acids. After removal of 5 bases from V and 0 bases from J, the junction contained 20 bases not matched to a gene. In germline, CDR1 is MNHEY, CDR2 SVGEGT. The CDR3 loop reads CASSRGYRGTRILATNEKLFF. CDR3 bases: TGTGCCAGCAGTCGTGGCTACAGGGGGACCCGAATCCTTGCAACTAATGAAAAACTGTTTTTT.

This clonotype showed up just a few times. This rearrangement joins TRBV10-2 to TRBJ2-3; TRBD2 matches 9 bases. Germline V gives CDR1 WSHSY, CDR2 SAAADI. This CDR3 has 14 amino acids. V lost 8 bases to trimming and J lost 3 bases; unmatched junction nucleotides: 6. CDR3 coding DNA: TGCGCCAGCGCTCTAGCGGGAAGGACAGATACGCAGTATTTT. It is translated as CASALAGRTDTQYF.